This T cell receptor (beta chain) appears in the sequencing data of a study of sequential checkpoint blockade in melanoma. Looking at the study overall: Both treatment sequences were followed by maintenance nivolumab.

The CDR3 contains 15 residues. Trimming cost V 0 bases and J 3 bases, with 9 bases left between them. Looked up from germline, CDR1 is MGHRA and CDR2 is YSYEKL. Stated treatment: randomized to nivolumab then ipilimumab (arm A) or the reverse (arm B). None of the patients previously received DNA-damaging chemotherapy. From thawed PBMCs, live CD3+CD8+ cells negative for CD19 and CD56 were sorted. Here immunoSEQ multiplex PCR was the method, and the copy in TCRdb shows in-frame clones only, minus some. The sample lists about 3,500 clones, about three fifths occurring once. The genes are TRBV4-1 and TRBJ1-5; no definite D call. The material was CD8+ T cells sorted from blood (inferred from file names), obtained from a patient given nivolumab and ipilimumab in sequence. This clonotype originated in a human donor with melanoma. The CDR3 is CASSQDLGNNQPQHF. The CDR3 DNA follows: TGCGCCAGCAGCCAAGATCTCGGGAACAATCAGCCCCAGCATTTT.